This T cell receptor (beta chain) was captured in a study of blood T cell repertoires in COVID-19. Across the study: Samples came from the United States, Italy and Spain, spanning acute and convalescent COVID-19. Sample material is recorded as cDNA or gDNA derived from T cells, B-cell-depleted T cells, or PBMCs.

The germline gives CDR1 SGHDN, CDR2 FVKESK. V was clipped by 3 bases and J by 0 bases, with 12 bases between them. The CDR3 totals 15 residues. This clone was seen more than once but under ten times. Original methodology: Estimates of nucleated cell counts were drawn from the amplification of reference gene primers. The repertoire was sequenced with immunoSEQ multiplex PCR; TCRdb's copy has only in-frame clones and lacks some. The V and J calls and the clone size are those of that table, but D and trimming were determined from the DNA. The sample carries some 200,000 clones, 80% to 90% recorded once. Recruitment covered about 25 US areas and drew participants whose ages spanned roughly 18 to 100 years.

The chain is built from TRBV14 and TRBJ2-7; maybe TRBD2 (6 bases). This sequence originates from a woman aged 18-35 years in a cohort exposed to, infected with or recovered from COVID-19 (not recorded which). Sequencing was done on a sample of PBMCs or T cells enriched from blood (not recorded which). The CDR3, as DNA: TGTGCCAGCAGCCAGAGGCGGGACTTCTCCTACGAGCAGTACTTC. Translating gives CASSQRRDFSYEQYF.